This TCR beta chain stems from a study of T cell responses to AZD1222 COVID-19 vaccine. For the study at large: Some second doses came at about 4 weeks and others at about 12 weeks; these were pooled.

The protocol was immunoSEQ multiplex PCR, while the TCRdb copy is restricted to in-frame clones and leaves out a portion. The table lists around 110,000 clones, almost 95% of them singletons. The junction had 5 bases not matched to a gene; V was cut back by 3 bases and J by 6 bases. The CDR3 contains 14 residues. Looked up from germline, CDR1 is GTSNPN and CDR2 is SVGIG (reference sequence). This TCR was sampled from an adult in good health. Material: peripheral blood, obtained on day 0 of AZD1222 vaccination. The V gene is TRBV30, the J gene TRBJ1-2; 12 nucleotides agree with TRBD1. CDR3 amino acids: CAWRGQGASDGYTF. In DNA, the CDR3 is TGTGCCTGGAGGGGACAGGGGGCGTCGGATGGCTACACCTTC.